The clone carrying this T cell receptor beta chain was seen only a few times. Its matching antigen is unknown. The source of the sample is a study of cytomegalovirus exposure and HLA in healthy donors. Whole-study findings and limits: Across all donors, roughly uniform sequencing depth was an assumption of the presence/absence analyses. More clonal expansion characterized HLA-associated TCR beta chains than equally common others in a later analysis.

The PCR made use of 60 Vbeta and 13 Jbeta primers. Assay used: immunoSEQ multiplex PCR; TCRdb lists only in-frame clones, some missing. This table holds over 150,000 clones, approximately 77% found once. The donors were healthy bone marrow donors. The CDR3 has 14 amino acids. Between the trimmed V and J ends, which lost 1 base and 8 bases, there was a span of 14 bases. The germline V gene encodes CDR1 LGHNA and CDR2 YSLEER. Source material: PBMCs. This chain connects TRBV4-3 to TRBJ1-2, with a possible D match to TRBD1 (5 bases). The clonotype comes from a young man in good health and CMV-seronegative. Written as DNA, the CDR3 is TGCGCCAGCAGCCAAGTTTCGGTGGGGCGAGGCTACACCTTC. Translating gives CASSQVSVGRGYTF.